This T cell receptor (beta chain) was captured in a study of T cell repertoires in cytomegalovirus infection. Looking at the study overall: Both CMV infection and a matching HLA type were indicated by public TCR beta signatures. Notes on the study in general: The cumulative frequency of public TCR beta families identified carriers of CMV plus the relevant HLA. HLA-C-restricted, CMV-specific TCR beta clonotypes were dominant ex vivo.

TCRdb redid the calling of the reads with MiXCR, one entry per CDR3 protein. The sample holds 510,000 or so distinct CDR3 sequences; about 30% are singletons and the top ten take over 10%. The trim removed 8 bases at V and 3 bases at J, leaving 7 bases unmatched. The CDR3 contains 14 residues. CDR1 and CDR2 (germline): MNHNS, SASEGT. This clonotype was counted many times. The antigen is not known. This receptor was taken from a human donor in good health (CMV status not recorded). Some clones in this sample may be carry-over from other donors' samples. The rearrangement uses TRBV6-1 and TRBJ2-7; 10 bases are a match to TRBD2. Sequenced input: PBMCs. CDR3 loop: CASVIAGGNYEQYF. As DNA, the CDR3 is TGTGCCAGCGTGATAGCGGGAGGTAACTACGAGCAGTACTTC.